One sample yielded the 6 T cell receptor beta chains listed below, sequenced in a study of vaccination effects on CD4 cells after COVID-19. TCRdb's table, derived via immunoSEQ multiplex PCR, lists solely in-frame clones and lacks some. The profile shows fewer than 85,000 clones, 74% of them singletons. Between days 10 and 11 of culture, CD4+ T cells were separated out. All study participants received two doses of BNT162b2 or mRNA-1273 vaccine. These receptors' targets are unknown. Material: CD4+ T cells from PBMCs cultured without peptide, obtained after COVID-19 vaccination. These TCRs come from a human donor who received a COVID-19 vaccine.

This chain connects TRBV5-1 to TRBJ1-3, with 8 positions matching TRBD1. V was clipped by 0 bases and J by 1 base; unmatched bases: 6. The CDR3 covers 17 residues. CDR1 is SGHRS, CDR2 YFSETQ, per germline. CDR3 DNA: TGCGCCAGCAGCTTGGAACCGACAGGGGTGTCTGGAAACACCATATATTTT. Its translation: CASSLEPTGVSGNTIYF. Complete variable domain (other parts from reference TRBV5-1 and TRBJ1-3): KAGVTQTPRYLIKTRGQQVTLSCSPISGHRSVSWYQQTPGQGLQFLFEYFSETQRNKGNFPGRFSGRQFSNSRSEMNVSTLELGDSALYLCASSLEPTGVSGNTIYFGEGSWLTVV.

This clone has just a few counts. The gene calls are TRBV2 and TRBJ1-2; D gene ambiguous. CDR1 and CDR2 (germline): SNHLY, FYNNEI. Trimming took 7 bases from V and 4 from J, leaving 13 bases between them. The CDR3 is 13 amino acids. CDR3 region: CASTLYPSYGYTF. DNA for the CDR3: TGTGCCAGCACCCTTTACCCCTCCTATGGCTACACCTTC.

This chain joins TRBV19 and TRBJ2-1; 7 nucleotides agree with TRBD1. This CDR3 region has 15 residues. Germline-derived CDR1 and CDR2 are LNHDA and SQIVND (reference sequence). J was trimmed by 0 bases and V by 7 bases; bases with no gene match: 6. CDR3 sequence reads: CASNTEGASYNEQFF. CDR3 in DNA: TGTGCCAGTAACACAGAGGGGGCCTCCTACAATGAGCAGTTCTTC.

The V gene is TRBV5-1, the J gene TRBJ2-5; possible D gene TRBD1, 6 bases. Trimming removed 4 bases from V and 1 base from J, with 14 bases in between. Germline-derived CDR1 and CDR2 are SGHRS and YFSETQ. The CDR3 is 15 residues long. DNA of the CDR3: TGCGCCAGCAGCCCAACCGGGACAACCCAAGAGACCCAGTACTTC. Protein: CASSPTGTTQETQYF.

V usage is TRBV19 and J usage is TRBJ2-5, with D hard to call. Germline V CDR1 and CDR2: LNHDA, SQIVND (reference sequence). This CDR3 is 19 amino acids long. Trimming took 1 base from V and 5 from J, leaving 26 bases between them. The CDR3 here is CASSIGVSGRRPALETQYF. The CDR3 bases are TGTGCCAGTAGTATAGGCGTTTCCGGTCGTAGGCCTGCTCTGGAGACCCAGTACTTC.

The V call is TRBV5-4, the J call TRBJ2-1, with a possible D match to TRBD2 (5 bases). The CDR3 covers 14 residues. Trimming stripped 4 bases from V and 3 bases from J, with 11 bases between. Germline loops: CDR1 SGHNT, CDR2 YYREEE (reference sequence). CDR3 residues: CASSGLAGYNEQFF. CDR3 coding DNA: TGTGCCAGCAGCGGCCTAGCAGGCTACAATGAGCAGTTCTTC.